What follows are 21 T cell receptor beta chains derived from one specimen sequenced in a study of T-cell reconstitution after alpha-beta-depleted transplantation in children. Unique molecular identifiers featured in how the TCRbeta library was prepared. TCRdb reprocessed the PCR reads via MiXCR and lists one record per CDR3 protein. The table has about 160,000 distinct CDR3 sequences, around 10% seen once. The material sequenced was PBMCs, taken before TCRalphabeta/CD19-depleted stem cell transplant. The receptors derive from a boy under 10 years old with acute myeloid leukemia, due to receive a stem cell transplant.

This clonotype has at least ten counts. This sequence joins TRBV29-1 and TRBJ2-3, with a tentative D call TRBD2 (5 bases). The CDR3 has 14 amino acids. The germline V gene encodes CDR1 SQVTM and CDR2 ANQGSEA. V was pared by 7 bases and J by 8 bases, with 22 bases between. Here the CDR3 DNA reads TGCAGCGCCTCAACGGGGTTCGCCCCCGGTACGCAGTATTTT. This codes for CSASTGFAPGTQYF.

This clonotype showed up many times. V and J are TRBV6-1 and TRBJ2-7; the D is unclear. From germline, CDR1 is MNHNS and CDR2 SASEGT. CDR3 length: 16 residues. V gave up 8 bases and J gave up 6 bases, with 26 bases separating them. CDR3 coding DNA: TGTGCCAGCTACCTTCTGTCCGGGTTCCCAAGCTGCGAGCAGTACGTC. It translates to CASYLLSGFPSCEQYV.

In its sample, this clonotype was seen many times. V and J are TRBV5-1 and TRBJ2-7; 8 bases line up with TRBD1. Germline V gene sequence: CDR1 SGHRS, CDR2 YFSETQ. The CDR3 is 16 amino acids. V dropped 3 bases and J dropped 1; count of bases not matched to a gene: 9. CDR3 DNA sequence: TGCGCCAGCAGCTCCGGGACAGGACGGGGGTCCTACGAGCAGTACTTC. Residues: CASSSGTGRGSYEQYF.

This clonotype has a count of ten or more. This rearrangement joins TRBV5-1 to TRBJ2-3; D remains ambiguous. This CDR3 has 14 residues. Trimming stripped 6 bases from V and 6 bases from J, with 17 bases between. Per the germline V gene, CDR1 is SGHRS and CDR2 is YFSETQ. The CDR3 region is CASTNSRSKDTQYF. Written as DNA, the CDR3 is TGCGCCAGCACCAACTCACGAAGCAAGGATACGCAGTATTTT. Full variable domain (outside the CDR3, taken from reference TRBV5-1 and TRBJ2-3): KAGVTQTPRYLIKTRGQQVTLSCSPISGHRSVSWYQQTPGQGLQFLFEYFSETQRNKGNFPGRFSGRQFSNSRSEMNVSTLELGDSALYLCASTNSRSKDTQYFGPGTRLTVL.

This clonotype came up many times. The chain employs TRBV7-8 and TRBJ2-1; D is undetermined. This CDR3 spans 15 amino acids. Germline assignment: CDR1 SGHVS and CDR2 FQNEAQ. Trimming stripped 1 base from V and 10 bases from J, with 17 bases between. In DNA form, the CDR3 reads TGTGCCAGCAGCTTAGTATTCTCGGGCTGGCCCGAGCAGTTCTTC. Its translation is CASSLVFSGWPEQFF. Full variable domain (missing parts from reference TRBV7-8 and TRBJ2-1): GAGVSQSPRYKVAKRGQDVALRCDPISGHVSLFWYQQALGQGPEFLTYFQNEAQLDKSGLPSDRFFAERPEGSVSTLKIQRTQQEDSAVYLCASSLVFSGWPEQFFGPGTRLTVL.

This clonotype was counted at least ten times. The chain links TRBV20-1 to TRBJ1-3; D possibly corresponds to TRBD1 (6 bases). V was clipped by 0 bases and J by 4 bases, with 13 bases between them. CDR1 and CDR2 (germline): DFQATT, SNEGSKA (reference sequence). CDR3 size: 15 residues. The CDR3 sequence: CSARDFSGAGNTIYF. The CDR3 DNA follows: TGCAGTGCTAGAGACTTTTCGGGGGCAGGAAACACCATATATTTT.

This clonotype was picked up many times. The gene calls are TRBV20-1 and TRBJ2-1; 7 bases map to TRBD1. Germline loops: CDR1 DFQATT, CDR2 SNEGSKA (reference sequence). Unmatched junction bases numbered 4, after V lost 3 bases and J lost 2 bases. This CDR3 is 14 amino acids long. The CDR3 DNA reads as TGCAGTGCTAGTCTAGGACAGGCCTACAATGAGCAGTTCTTC. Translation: CSASLGQAYNEQFF.

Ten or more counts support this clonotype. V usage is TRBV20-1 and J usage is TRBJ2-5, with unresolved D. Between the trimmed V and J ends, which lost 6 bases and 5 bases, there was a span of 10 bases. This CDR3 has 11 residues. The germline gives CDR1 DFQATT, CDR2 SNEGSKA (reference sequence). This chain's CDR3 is CSAPVGETQYF. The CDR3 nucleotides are TGCAGTGCCCCTGTTGGGGAGACCCAGTACTTC.

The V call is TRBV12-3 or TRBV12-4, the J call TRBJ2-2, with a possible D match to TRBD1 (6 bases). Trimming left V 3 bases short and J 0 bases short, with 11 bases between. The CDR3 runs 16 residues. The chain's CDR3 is CASSFRGLTNTGELFF. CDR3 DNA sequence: TGTGCCAGCAGTTTCAGGGGTCTTACGAACACCGGGGAGCTGTTTTTT.

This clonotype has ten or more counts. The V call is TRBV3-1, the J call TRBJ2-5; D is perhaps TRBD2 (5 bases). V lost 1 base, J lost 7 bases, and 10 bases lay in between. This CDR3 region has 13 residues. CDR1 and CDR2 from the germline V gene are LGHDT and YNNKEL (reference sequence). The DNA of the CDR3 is TGTGCCAGCAGCCAAGGACTAAGAGGGACCCAGTACTTC. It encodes CASSQGLRGTQYF.

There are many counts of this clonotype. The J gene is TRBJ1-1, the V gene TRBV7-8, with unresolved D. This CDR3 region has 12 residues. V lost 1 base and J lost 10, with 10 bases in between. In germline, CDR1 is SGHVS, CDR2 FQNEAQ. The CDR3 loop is CASSLGELGAFF. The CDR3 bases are TGTGCCAGCAGCTTAGGTGAACTGGGAGCTTTCTTT. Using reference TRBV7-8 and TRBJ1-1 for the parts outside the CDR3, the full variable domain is GAGVSQSPRYKVAKRGQDVALRCDPISGHVSLFWYQQALGQGPEFLTYFQNEAQLDKSGLPSDRFFAERPEGSVSTLKIQRTQQEDSAVYLCASSLGELGAFFGQGTRLTVV.

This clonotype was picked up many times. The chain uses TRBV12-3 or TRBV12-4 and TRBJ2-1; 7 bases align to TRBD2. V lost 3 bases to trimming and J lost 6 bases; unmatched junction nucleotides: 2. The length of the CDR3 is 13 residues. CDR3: CASSLGGANEQFF. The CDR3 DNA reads TGTGCCAGCAGTTTGGGAGGGGCCAATGAGCAGTTCTTC.

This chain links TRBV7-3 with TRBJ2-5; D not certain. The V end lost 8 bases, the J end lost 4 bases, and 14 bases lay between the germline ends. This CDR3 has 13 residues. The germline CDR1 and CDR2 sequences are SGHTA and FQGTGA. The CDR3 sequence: CASGLGWGETQYF. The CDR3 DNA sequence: TGTGCCAGCGGTTTGGGCTGGGGAGAGACCCAGTACTTC.

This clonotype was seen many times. The CDR3 spells CASSRFGLDTDTQYF. The CDR3 region has the DNA TGTGCCAGCAGCCGCTTCGGGCTCGACACAGATACGCAGTATTTT. The rearrangement uses TRBV3-1 and TRBJ2-3; no clear D gene. V was cut by 4 bases and J by 2 bases, with 13 bases left in between. Germline assignment: CDR1 LGHDT and CDR2 YNNKEL (reference sequence). The CDR3 contains 15 residues.

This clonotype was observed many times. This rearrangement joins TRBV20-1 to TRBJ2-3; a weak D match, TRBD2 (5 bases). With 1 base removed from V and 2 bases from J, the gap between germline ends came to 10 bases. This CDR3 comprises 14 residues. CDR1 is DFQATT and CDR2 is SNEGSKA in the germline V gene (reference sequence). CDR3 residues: CSARAREFTDTQYF. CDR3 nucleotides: TGCAGTGCTAGAGCACGGGAATTCACAGATACGCAGTATTTT.

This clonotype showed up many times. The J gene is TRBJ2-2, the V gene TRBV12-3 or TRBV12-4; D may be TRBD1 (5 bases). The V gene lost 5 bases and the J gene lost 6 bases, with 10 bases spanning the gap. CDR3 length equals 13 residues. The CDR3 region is CASSPGFAGELFF. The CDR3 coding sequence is TGTGCCAGCAGTCCAGGGTTCGCCGGGGAGCTGTTTTTT.

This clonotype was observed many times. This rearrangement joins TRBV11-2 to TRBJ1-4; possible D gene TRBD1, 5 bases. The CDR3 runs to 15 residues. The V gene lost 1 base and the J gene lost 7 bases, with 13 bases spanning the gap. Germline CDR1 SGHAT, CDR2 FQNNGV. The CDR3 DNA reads TGTGCCAGCAGCTTAGGGGTCGGGGGAGGTGAAAAACTGTTTTTT. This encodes CASSLGVGGGEKLFF.

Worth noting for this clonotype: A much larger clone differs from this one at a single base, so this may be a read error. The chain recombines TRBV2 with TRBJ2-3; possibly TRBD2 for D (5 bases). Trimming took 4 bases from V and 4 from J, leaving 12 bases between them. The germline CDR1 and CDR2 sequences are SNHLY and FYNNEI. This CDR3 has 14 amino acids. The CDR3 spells CASSALEDADTQYF. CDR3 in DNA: TGTGCCAGCAGTGCGCTGGAGGACGCAGATACGCAGTATTTT.

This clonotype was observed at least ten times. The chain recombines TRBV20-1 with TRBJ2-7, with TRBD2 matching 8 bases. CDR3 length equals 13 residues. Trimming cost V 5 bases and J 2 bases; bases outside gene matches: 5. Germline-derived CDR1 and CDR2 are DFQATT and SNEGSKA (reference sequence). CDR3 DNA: TGCAGTGCTGTCACGGGGGGGACCTACGAGCAGTACTTC. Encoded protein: CSAVTGGTYEQYF.

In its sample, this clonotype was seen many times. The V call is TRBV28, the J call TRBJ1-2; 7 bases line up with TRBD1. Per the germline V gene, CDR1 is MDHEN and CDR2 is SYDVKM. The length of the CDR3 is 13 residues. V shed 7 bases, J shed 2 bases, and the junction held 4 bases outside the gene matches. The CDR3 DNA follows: TGTGCCAGCACCATGGACAGGAACTATGGCTACACCTTC. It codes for CASTMDRNYGYTF.

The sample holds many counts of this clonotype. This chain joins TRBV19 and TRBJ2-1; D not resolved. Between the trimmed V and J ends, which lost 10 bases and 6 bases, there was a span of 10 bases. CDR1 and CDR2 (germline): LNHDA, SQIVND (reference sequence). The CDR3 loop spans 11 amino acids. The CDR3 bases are TGTGCCACCAATAGAGGCAATGAGCAGTTCTTC. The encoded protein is CATNRGNEQFF.